This record concerns one T cell receptor beta chain sequence. The treatment is: oral pan-JAK inhibitor, 5-10 mg twice daily. The source of the sample is a study of CD8+ T cells in alopecia areata. cDNA prepared by RNA extraction and subsequent reverse transcription served as the template for sequencing. Assay: immunoSEQ multiplex PCR; the TCRdb copy retains only in-frame clones and omits some. Among around 120,000 clones listed, 58% were seen once. CDR1 is SGHTA and CDR2 is FQGNSA in the germline V gene. Germline trimming cut 1 base from V and 5 bases from J; bases unmatched to any gene: 7. The CDR3 spans 17 residues.

The clonotype comes from a human donor with alopecia areata. Material: CD8+ T cells sorted from blood, obtained at week 4, from a patient treated with tofacitinib. The chain joins TRBV7-2 to TRBJ2-3; 12 positions agree with TRBD2. CDR3 sequence (DNA): TGTGCCAGCAGCTTAGGCCTAGGACTAGCGGGGATAGATACGCAGTATTTT. Its protein product is CASSLGLGLAGIDTQYF. Complete variable domain (other parts from reference TRBV7-2 and TRBJ2-3): GAGVSQSPSNKVTEKGKDVELRCDPISGHTALYWYRQSLGQGLEFLIYFQGNSAPDKSGLPSDRFSAERTGGSVSTLTIQRTQQEDSAVYLCASSLGLGLAGIDTQYFGPGTRLTVL.